The following is a TCR beta chain sequence with its context. Its antigen is as yet unknown. CDR1 is SGHRS, CDR2 YFSETQ, per germline. There are 13 residues in the CDR3. A 5'RACE template switching approach incorporating UMIs was used to make TCR beta cDNA. TCRdb reanalyzed the 5' RACE reads, giving one entry per CDR3 protein sequence and no DNA. This table holds 120,000 to 150,000 distinct CDR3 sequences. This sample was taken from a study of T cells expressing NK-cell markers. Study as a whole: It was from sorted CD3+CD56+NKG2C+, CD3+CD56+NKG2C- and CD3+CD56-NKG2C+ T cells that TCR beta repertoires came.

Study-level results: Five or six donors showed dominant NKG2C+ clonotypes comprising about 1.0-7.5% of their CD8+ T cells.

The origin of this receptor is a man between 18 and 35 years old in good health. This chain joins TRBV5-1 and TRBJ2-7. Material: blood T cells: a sorted CD56 or NKG2C T cell subset, CD4+ or CD8+ T cells, or bulk PBMC T cells (not recorded which). The CDR3 sequence is CASSLRTAHEQYF.